Each of the 20 T cell receptor beta chains below was sequenced from the same sample in a study of blood T cell repertoires in COVID-19. Assay used: immunoSEQ multiplex PCR; TCRdb lists only in-frame clones, some missing. The repertoire holds 250,000 or so clones, with 70% to 90% as singletons. Sequencing used PBMCs or T cells enriched from blood (not recorded which). The receptors stem from a man between 35 and 55 years old who had recovered from COVID-19.

The rearrangement links TRBV28 to TRBJ2-5; TRBD1 matches 8 bases. From germline, CDR1 is MDHEN and CDR2 SYDVKM. This CDR3 spans 13 amino acids. V was pared by 8 bases and J by 4 bases, with 6 bases of the junction left unmatched. This chain's CDR3 is CASSTGARETQYF. The CDR3 DNA follows: TGTGCCAGCTCGACAGGGGCAAGAGAGACCCAGTACTTC.

The J gene is TRBJ1-4, the V gene TRBV30, with 8 bases fitting TRBD1. The CDR3 covers 16 residues. J was trimmed by 0 bases and V by 2 bases; bases with no gene match: 5. In germline, CDR1 is GTSNPN, CDR2 SVGIG (reference sequence). The CDR3 reads CAWSTGQGTTNEKLFF. CDR3 sequence (DNA): TGTGCCTGGAGTACCGGACAGGGAACAACTAATGAAAAACTGTTTTTT.

The chain employs TRBV6-5 and TRBJ1-2; tentatively, D is TRBD1 (6 bases). Germline CDR1 reads MNHEY; CDR2 reads SVGAGI. V dropped 4 bases and J dropped 5 bases, with 17 bases sitting between them. This CDR3 is 15 amino acids long. The DNA of the CDR3 is TGTGCCAGCAGTTGGACATCGACAGGATTTTATGGCTACACCTTC. It specifies CASSWTSTGFYGYTF.

The CDR3 DNA follows: TGTGCCAACCAACAGGGGGACTATGGCTACACCTTC. Residues: CANQQGDYGYTF. V gene TRBV6-5 combines with J gene TRBJ1-2, with TRBD1 matching 8 bases. This CDR3 contains 12 residues. The germline CDR1 and CDR2 sequences are MNHEY and SVGAGI. V lost 10 bases to trimming and J lost 3 bases; unmatched junction nucleotides: 4.

This chain connects TRBV28 to TRBJ2-2; D gene ambiguous. The germline CDR1 and CDR2 sequences are MDHEN and SYDVKM. The length of the CDR3 is 14 residues. The ends were cut back, 4 bases at V and 5 bases at J, with 11 bases in the middle. CDR3 amino acids: CASSSPGGTGELFF. In DNA, the CDR3 is TGTGCCAGCAGTTCTCCGGGTGGGACCGGGGAGCTGTTTTTT.

This clone was seen once. This chain uses TRBV5-5 with TRBJ1-1, with D perhaps matching TRBD1 (5 bases). In germline, CDR1 is SGHKS, CDR2 YYEKEE (reference sequence). Deletions cut 4 bases from V and 8 bases from J, with 21 bases between. CDR3 length equals 15 residues. The CDR3 nucleotides read TGTGCCAGCAGCCCGTACGGGGGTGTCCCCGTCGAAGCTTTCTTT. It encodes CASSPYGGVPVEAFF. Combining the CDR3 with reference TRBV5-5 and TRBJ1-1 gives the whole variable domain DAGVTQSPTHLIKTRGQQVTLRCSPISGHKSVSWYQQVLGQGPQFIFQYYEKEERGRGNFPDRFSARQFPNYSSELNVNALLLGDSALYLCASSPYGGVPVEAFFGQGTRLTVV.

This clone came up once. The chain has TRBV3-1 (or the pseudogene TRBV3-2) and TRBJ1-2; D remains ambiguous. Germline V gene data show CDR1 as LGHDT and CDR2 as YNNKEL (reference sequence). The CDR3 is made up of 15 amino acids. V was cut by 3 bases and J by 0 bases, with 11 bases left in between. The CDR3 DNA reads TGTGCCAGCAGCCATTGGCAGGATTCTAACTATGGCTACACCTTC. Its translation: CASSHWQDSNYGYTF.

This sequence joins TRBV28 and TRBJ2-7; perhaps TRBD2 as D (5 bases). V was shortened by 2 bases and J by 8 bases, with 13 bases between the two germline ends. The germline CDR1 and CDR2 sequences are MDHEN and SYDVKM. This CDR3 contains 13 residues. The chain's CDR3 is CASSLGLDAKQYF. CDR3 coding DNA: TGTGCCAGCAGTTTAGGACTGGATGCGAAGCAGTACTTC.

The rearrangement uses TRBV5-8 and TRBJ1-2; no definite D call. This CDR3 contains 13 residues. Germline V lookup: CDR1 SGHTS, CDR2 YDEGEE. Trimming shortened V by 2 bases and J by 3 bases, and 8 bases separated the two germline ends. The CDR3 sequence is CASSFYSDYGYTF. Written as DNA, the CDR3 is TGTGCCAGCAGCTTCTACAGTGACTATGGCTACACCTTC.

This clone has a handful of counts. In nucleotides, the CDR3 is TGTGCCAGCAGGACAGGGCATCAGCCCCAGCATTTT. Translated, it gives CASRTGHQPQHF. V usage is TRBV6-5 and J usage is TRBJ1-5; TRBD1 aligns across 7 bases. There are 12 residues in the CDR3. The germline V gene has CDR1 MNHEY and CDR2 SVGAGI. The V gene end was trimmed by 6 bases and the J gene end by 5 bases; junction bases not matched to a gene: 1.

This clone was observed a few times. The chain has TRBV2 and TRBJ2-2, with 13 nucleotides matching TRBD2. There are 17 residues in the CDR3. Germline V gene data show CDR1 as SNHLY and CDR2 as FYNNEI. J gave up 4 bases and V 6 bases, and 8 bases lay outside the gene matches. CDR3 coding DNA: TGTGCCAGCAGCCCCAAGGGACTAGCGGGAATCACCGGGGAGCTGTTTTTT. It yields the protein CASSPKGLAGITGELFF.

This sequence joins TRBV7-9 and TRBJ2-2; 10 bases are shared with TRBD2. In germline, CDR1 is SEHNR, CDR2 FQNEAQ (reference sequence). This CDR3 spans 15 amino acids. The V gene end was trimmed by 5 bases and the J gene end by 1 base; junction bases not matched to a gene: 1. The CDR3 DNA reads as TGTGCCAGCAGCCGGACTAGCGGGAACACCGGGGAGCTGTTTTTT. Amino acid sequence: CASSRTSGNTGELFF.

The V gene is TRBV27, the J gene TRBJ2-7, with 10 bases fitting TRBD1. The CDR3 is 15 residues long. Trimming removed 5 bases from V and 6 bases from J; junction bases left unmatched: 10. From germline, CDR1 is MNHEY and CDR2 SMNVEV (reference sequence). The DNA for the CDR3 is TGTGCCAGCAGTCAGTCCCGGACAGGGGGTGCCGAGCAGTACTTC. As protein: CASSQSRTGGAEQYF.

CDR3 loop: CASSTDRVNEQFF. The CDR3 DNA reads TGTGCCAGTAGTACTGACAGGGTCAATGAGCAGTTCTTC. This chain links TRBV19 with TRBJ2-1; TRBD1 agrees at 7 bases. Unmatched junction bases numbered 3, after V lost 4 bases and J lost 6 bases. CDR3 length: 13 residues. Germline CDR1 LNHDA, CDR2 SQIVND (reference sequence).

The rearrangement joins TRBV5-1 to TRBJ2-1; possibly TRBD2 for D (5 bases). The length of the CDR3 is 12 residues. Trimming took 4 bases from V and 8 from J, leaving 10 bases between them. Looked up from germline, CDR1 is SGHRS and CDR2 is YFSETQ. The CDR3: CASSRELDEQFF. CDR3 coding DNA: TGCGCCAGCAGCCGAGAACTAGATGAGCAGTTCTTC.

V usage is TRBV28 and J usage is TRBJ2-3; the match to TRBD2 covers 11 bases. The CDR3 has 16 residues. Germline CDR1 MDHEN, CDR2 SYDVKM. The V and J ends lost 11 bases and 0 bases, in that order; junction bases with no gene match: 10. CDR3 sequence reads: CASIPSGRPSTDTQYF. For the CDR3, the DNA is TGTGCCTCTATTCCTAGCGGGAGGCCGAGCACAGATACGCAGTATTTT. Looking up the rest from reference TRBV28 and TRBJ2-3 gives the full variable domain: DVKVTQSSRYLVKRTGEKVFLECVQDMDHENMFWYRQDPGLGLRLIYFSYDVKMKEKGDIPEGYSVSREKKERFSLILESASTNQTSMYLCASIPSGRPSTDTQYFGPGTRLTVL.

This clone was seen a few times. The chain combines TRBV11-2 with TRBJ1-2; TRBD1 aligns across 9 bases. The V gene end was trimmed by 1 base and the J gene end by 8 bases; junction bases not matched to a gene: 2. CDR3 size: 13 residues. CDR1 SGHAT and CDR2 FQNNGV come from the germline V gene. The CDR3 DNA reads as TGTGCCAGCAGCTTAGGGGGACAGGGCGGCTACACCTTC. This encodes CASSLGGQGGYTF.

The chain recombines TRBV2 with TRBJ2-2; 9 bases align to TRBD1. Germline CDR1 is SNHLY and CDR2 is FYNNEI. The CDR3 extends over 16 amino acids. Losses at the gene ends were 4 bases for V and 3 bases for J; bases not matched to a gene: 6. CDR3 loop: CASSGTGGAYTGELFF. The CDR3 nucleotides are TGTGCCAGCAGTGGAACAGGGGGCGCGTACACCGGGGAGCTGTTTTTT.

V gene TRBV2 combines with J gene TRBJ2-1; 8 bases agree with TRBD1. CDR3 length: 14 residues. Germline CDR1 SNHLY, CDR2 FYNNEI. V was pared by 8 bases and J by 4 bases, with 7 bases of the junction left unmatched. Written as DNA, the CDR3 is TGTGCCAGCCAGGAACACAGGGGGTACAATGAGCAGTTCTTC. Translating gives CASQEHRGYNEQFF.

The rearrangement uses TRBV2 and TRBJ1-4; tentative D call: TRBD1 (5 bases). V was trimmed by 5 bases and J by 4 bases, leaving 11 bases between them. Germline V lookup: CDR1 SNHLY, CDR2 FYNNEI. The CDR3 has 14 residues. The CDR3 bases are TGTGCCAGCAGTTTGACAGCCTTTAATGAAAAACTGTTTTTT. Amino acid sequence: CASSLTAFNEKLFF.